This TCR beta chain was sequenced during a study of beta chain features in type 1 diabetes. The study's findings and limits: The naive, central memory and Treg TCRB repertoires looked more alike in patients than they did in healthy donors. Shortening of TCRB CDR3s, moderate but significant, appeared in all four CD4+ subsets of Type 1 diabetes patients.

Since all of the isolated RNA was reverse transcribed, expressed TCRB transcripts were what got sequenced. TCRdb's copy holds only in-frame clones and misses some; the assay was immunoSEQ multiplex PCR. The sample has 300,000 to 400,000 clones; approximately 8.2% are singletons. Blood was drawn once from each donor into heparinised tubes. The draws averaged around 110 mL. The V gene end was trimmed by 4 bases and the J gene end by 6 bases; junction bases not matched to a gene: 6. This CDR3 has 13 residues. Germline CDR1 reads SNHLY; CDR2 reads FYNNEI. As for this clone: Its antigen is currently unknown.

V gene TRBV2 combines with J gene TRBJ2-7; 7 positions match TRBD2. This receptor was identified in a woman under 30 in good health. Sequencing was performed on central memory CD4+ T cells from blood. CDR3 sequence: CASSAGEGTEQYF. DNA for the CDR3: TGTGCCAGCAGTGCCGGGGAGGGGACCGAGCAGTACTTC.